The 23 T cell receptor beta chains below all came from one sample that was sequenced in a study of T cell repertoires in cytomegalovirus infection. In TCRdb, the reads were re-called with MiXCR into one record per CDR3 protein. The table has about 890,000 distinct CDR3 sequences, around 30% seen once; the top ten hold over 11%. Which antigens these TCRs recognize remains unknown. The sequenced sample was cultured CD8+ T cells from PBMCs, obtained from culture after CMV antigen stimulation. All receptors come from a human donor in good health (CMV status not recorded). Some clones in this sample may be carry-over from other donors' samples.

The chain carries TRBV7-8 and TRBJ2-3; D remains unclear. V was pared by 1 base and J by 4 bases, with 15 bases between. This CDR3 has 16 residues. Germline V CDR1 and CDR2: SGHVS, FQNEAQ. CDR3 DNA sequence: TGTGCCAGCAGCTTAGTCTTGGTCAGGCGCGCAGATACGCAGTATTTT. Its translation: CASSLVLVRRADTQYF.

This clonotype was recorded many times. The CDR3 loop reads CASSWTSGGYEQYF. The CDR3 region has the DNA TGTGCCAGCAGTTGGACTAGCGGGGGCTACGAGCAGTACTTC. V is TRBV12-3 or TRBV12-4 and J is TRBJ2-7, with 13 bases that match TRBD2. Unmatched junction bases numbered 0, after V lost 4 bases and J lost 3 bases. This CDR3 region has 14 residues.

V and J are TRBV12-3 or TRBV12-4 and TRBJ2-7; D ambiguous. The CDR3 runs to 16 residues. V lost 2 bases and J 0 bases, leaving 14 bases between the germline ends. The CDR3 bases are TGTGCCAGCAGTTTATATTTCCGGTCGAGCTCCTACGAGCAGTACTTC. Its protein product is CASSLYFRSSSYEQYF.

This clonotype was detected a few times. The chain links TRBV25-1 to TRBJ1-1; 7 positions agree with TRBD1. Trimming cost V 5 bases and J 10 bases; bases outside gene matches: 1. This CDR3 spans 10 amino acids. The germline V gene encodes CDR1 MGHDK and CDR2 SYGVNS. The CDR3 DNA is TGTGCCAGCAGTCAGGGGGTAGCTTTCTTT. Amino acids: CASSQGVAFF.

This chain uses TRBV24-1 with TRBJ2-7; D remains ambiguous. Between the trimmed V and J ends, which lost 10 bases and 3 bases, there was a span of 24 bases. Germline V gene lookup returns CDR1 KGHDR and CDR2 SFDVKD. This CDR3 region has 16 residues. The CDR3 here is CATVILTGGGRYEQYV. CDR3 nucleotide sequence: TGTGCCACGGTAATCCTAACGGGTGGTGGGCGCTACGAGCAGTACGTC.

The V gene is TRBV19, the J gene TRBJ1-5; D is possibly TRBD1 (6 bases). The CDR3 extends over 15 amino acids. Trimming left V 1 base short and J 2 bases short, with 9 bases between. Per the germline V gene, CDR1 is LNHDA and CDR2 is SQIVND (reference sequence). The CDR3 spells CASSIAGAGNQPQHF. Written as DNA, the CDR3 is TGTGCCAGTAGTATAGCAGGGGCGGGCAATCAGCCCCAGCATTTT.

The V call is TRBV10-3, the J call TRBJ1-2; D perhaps matches TRBD1 (6 bases). Germline V lookup: CDR1 ENHRY, CDR2 SYGVKD. The CDR3 length is 13 residues. Trimming removed 3 bases at V and 6 bases at J, with 11 bases between. CDR3 coding DNA: TGTGCCATCAGTGAAAAACAGGGTCATGGCTACACCTTC. Translated, it gives CAISEKQGHGYTF.

The chain combines TRBV4-1 with TRBJ2-1, with 9 bases aligning to TRBD1. Germline values: CDR1 MGHRA, CDR2 YSYEKL. Trimming took 4 bases from V and 6 from J; bases not matched to a gene: 7. The CDR3 runs 15 residues. The CDR3 coding sequence is TGCGCCAGCAGCCCCTACAGGGGGCCCCCCAATGAGCAGTTCTTC. This gives the protein CASSPYRGPPNEQFF.

This clonotype was seen ten or more times. This chain joins TRBV29-1 and TRBJ2-2; possible D gene TRBD2, 6 bases. V shed 3 bases and J shed 4 bases, with 15 bases lying between them. The CDR3 totals 15 residues. Germline-derived CDR1 and CDR2 are SQVTM and ANQGSEA. The CDR3 DNA is TGCAGCGTTGAGGGAGGAGCAGGGCCCACCGGGGAGCTGTTTTTT. Its protein product is CSVEGGAGPTGELFF.

J is TRBJ1-1 and V is TRBV28; perhaps TRBD1 as D (5 bases). Germline CDR1 is MDHEN and CDR2 is SYDVKM. Trimming cost V 6 bases and J 3 bases, with 8 bases left between them. The CDR3 has 12 residues. As DNA, the CDR3 is TGTGCCAGCAGGGAGGGGCACACTGAAGCTTTCTTT. As protein: CASREGHTEAFF.

The chain recombines TRBV5-4 with TRBJ2-3, with 7 bases that match TRBD1. Germline lookup yields CDR1 SGHNT and CDR2 YYREEE (reference sequence). V was pared by 7 bases and J by 2 bases, with 7 bases of the junction left unmatched. The CDR3 is 14 amino acids. CDR3 protein: CASAGTDLTDTQYF. The CDR3 DNA reads as TGTGCCAGCGCCGGGACAGATCTCACAGATACGCAGTATTTT.

This clonotype was seen more than once but under ten times. This chain links TRBV7-6 with TRBJ2-7; D is perhaps TRBD2 (6 bases). Germline CDR1 is SGHVS and CDR2 is FNYEAQ. The germline V and J ends were trimmed by 6 bases and 2 bases, with 17 bases remaining between them. This CDR3 contains 15 residues. The CDR3 spells CASSMGVGGAYEQYF. In DNA form, the CDR3 reads TGTGCCAGCAGTATGGGGGTCGGGGGAGCCTACGAGCAGTACTTC.

This clonotype was found many times. The chain has TRBV7-9 and TRBJ1-3; D unresolved. The V gene lost 2 bases and the J gene lost 3 bases, with 8 bases spanning the gap. CDR1 is SEHNR, CDR2 FQNEAQ, per germline (reference sequence). The CDR3 sequence is 14 residues long. As DNA, the CDR3 is TGTGCCAGCAGCTTAATGGAATATGGAAACACCATATATTTT. Protein sequence: CASSLMEYGNTIYF. Full variable domain (missing parts from reference TRBV7-9 and TRBJ1-3): DTGVSQNPRHKITKRGQNVTFRCDPISEHNRLYWYRQTLGQGPEFLTYFQNEAQLEKSRLLSDRFSAERPKGSFSTLEIQRTEQGDSAMYLCASSLMEYGNTIYFGEGSWLTVV.

This clonotype showed up just a few times. The chain employs TRBV7-9 and TRBJ1-4, with D perhaps TRBD1 (5 bases). V was clipped by 5 bases and J by 6 bases, with 13 bases between them. Germline V gene sequence: CDR1 SEHNR, CDR2 FQNEAQ (reference sequence). The CDR3 extends over 14 amino acids. In nucleotides, the CDR3 is TGTGCCAGCAGCGACAGTTTTTGGGATGAAAAACTGTTTTTT. Its protein is CASSDSFWDEKLFF.

The chain combines TRBV2 with TRBJ2-2; 8 bases align to TRBD2. Trimming removed 9 bases from V and 6 bases from J; junction bases left unmatched: 6. This CDR3 is built from 13 residues. Germline values: CDR1 SNHLY, CDR2 FYNNEI. CDR3 loop: CASWTSTPGELFF. The CDR3 DNA follows: TGTGCCAGTTGGACTAGCACTCCCGGGGAGCTGTTTTTT.

This clonotype was seen many times. This sequence joins TRBV9 and TRBJ1-2; no clear D gene. The CDR3 spans 14 residues. Trimming removed 0 bases at V and 2 bases at J, with 8 bases between. Looked up from germline, CDR1 is SGDLS and CDR2 is YYNGEE. In DNA, the CDR3 is TGTGCCAGCAGCGTAGGGGGAGGGAACTATGGCTACACCTTC. Its protein product is CASSVGGGNYGYTF.

This clonotype was counted at least ten times. This CDR3 is CASQGHTDYEQYF. CDR3 DNA: TGTGCCAGCCAGGGACATACCGACTACGAGCAGTACTTC. The rearrangement joins TRBV7-9 to TRBJ2-7, with a weak D call TRBD1 (6 bases). V lost 8 bases and J lost 3, with 14 bases in between. The CDR3 length is 13 residues. Germline V lookup: CDR1 SEHNR, CDR2 FQNEAQ (reference sequence). The full variable domain, rest sourced from reference TRBV7-9 and TRBJ2-7, is DTGVSQNPRHKITKRGQNVTFRCDPISEHNRLYWYRQTLGQGPEFLTYFQNEAQLEKSRLLSDRFSAERPKGSFSTLEIQRTEQGDSAMYLCASQGHTDYEQYFGPGTRLTVT.

The chain joins TRBV19 to TRBJ2-5, with 8 positions matching TRBD1. CDR3 size: 13 residues. The V gene's germline CDR1 is LNHDA and CDR2 SQIVND (reference sequence). V gave up 10 bases and J gave up 5 bases; unmatched junction bases: 9. In DNA form, the CDR3 reads TGTGCCACTCGCAGGGGGCTGGAGGAGACCCAGTACTTC. As protein: CATRRGLEETQYF.

V and J are TRBV9 and TRBJ2-5; D gene uncertain. CDR3 length: 14 residues. The V end lost 4 bases, the J end lost 0 bases, and 10 bases lay between the germline ends. Germline CDR1 and CDR2: SGDLS and YYNGEE. The CDR3 nucleotides are TGTGCCAGCAGCCCCGAATGGAACCAAGAGACCCAGTACTTC. It specifies CASSPEWNQETQYF.

With regard to this clonotype: In this CDR3 the conserved last residue, phenylalanine or tryptophan, is missing, so a read error is likely. The V and J genes are TRBV27 and TRBJ1-5; no clear D. The germline V and J ends were trimmed by 9 bases and 2 bases, with 11 bases remaining between them. Germline V gene lookup returns CDR1 MNHEY and CDR2 SMNVEV (reference sequence). The CDR3 runs 13 residues. The CDR3 bases are TGTGCCAGTAGGTCAACCGGCAATCAGCCCCAGCATTAT. Translated, it gives CASRSTGNQPQHY.

V usage is TRBV20-1 and J usage is TRBJ1-1, with D possibly TRBD1 on 6 matching bases. The germline V gene has CDR1 DFQATT and CDR2 SNEGSKA (reference sequence). The ends were cut back, 2 bases at V and 10 bases at J, with 23 bases in the middle. The CDR3 loop spans 15 amino acids. For the CDR3, the DNA is TGCAGTGCTAGATCGGGGGCCCCTGGGTTGGAGGGAGCTTTCTTT. Translated: CSARSGAPGLEGAFF.

This clonotype was picked up a small number of times. The chain is built from TRBV11-3 and TRBJ2-3, with 7 bases aligning to TRBD1. This CDR3 comprises 13 residues. Germline CDR1 SGHNT, CDR2 YENEEA. The ends lost 5 bases at V and 4 bases at J; junction bases unmatched: 3. CDR3 in amino acids: CASSHRGPDTQYF. CDR3 sequence (DNA): TGTGCCAGCAGCCACAGGGGACCAGATACGCAGTATTTT.

The chain joins TRBV6-2 or TRBV6-3 to TRBJ2-1; no clear D gene. This CDR3 is 12 amino acids long. CDR1 MNHEY and CDR2 SVGEGT come from the germline V gene. V lost 6 bases, J lost 8 bases, and 11 bases lay in between. CDR3 residues: CASRVSLYEQFF. The CDR3 DNA reads as TGTGCCAGCAGGGTTTCCCTTTATGAGCAGTTCTTC.